This T cell receptor (beta chain) was captured by sequencing in a study of lymphopenia after photon versus proton radiotherapy. With 4 bases removed from V and 6 bases from J, the gap between germline ends came to 14 bases. The germline gives CDR1 MGHRA, CDR2 YSYEKL. There are 14 residues in the CDR3. For this clone: As yet, its antigen is unknown.

Study outcomes and limitations: Authors raise, but do not show, better survival with proton therapy.

TCRdb keeps only in-frame clones here, not all; method: immunoSEQ multiplex PCR. The sample has about 22,000 clones, around 88% seen once. The material sequenced was peripheral blood, taken from a patient treated with proton-based radiotherapy. This sequence joins TRBV4-1 and TRBJ2-3, with TRBD2 as a possible D gene (6 bases). The clonotype originates from an older man with esophageal cancer. The chain's CDR3 is CASSRSGLADTQYF. The CDR3 region has the DNA TGCGCCAGCAGCCGCTCTGGGCTAGCGGATACGCAGTATTTT.